This T cell receptor beta chain derives from a study of molecular identifiers for immune sequencing clone quantification. For the study at large: In the replicates, RNA derived from about 21,000 or 97,000 naive CD8 cells was divided into five parts, and four were sequenced. Regarding the study as a whole: Jurkat TCR RNA spiked in from one cell (amid roughly 970,000 naive cells) was reportedly detectable.

Germline V lookup: CDR1 SGHKS, CDR2 YYEKEE (reference sequence). Between the trimmed V and J ends, which lost 2 bases and 4 bases, there was a span of 16 bases. The CDR3 is 15 residues long. Concerning this clonotype itself: Its matching antigen is unknown. This sequence may be a read error, since a much larger clone differs from it by one base.

Naive CD8 T cells, phenotype CD8+CD4-CCR7+CD45RA+, were sorted. Making the bulk TCR libraries relied on previously described methods and listed TCR primers. A single record per CDR3 protein comes from TCRdb applying MiXCR to the PCR reads. The sample includes hundreds of thousands of distinct CDR3 sequences, about a fifth of them seen just once. The receptor comes from a human donor in good health. Some libraries in this study had Jurkat cell RNA spiked in. The sequenced sample was naive CD8+ T cells from blood, with Jurkat cell RNA spiked in. Described subset: FACS-sorted CD8+CD4-CCR7+CD45RA+ naive T cells. This chain connects TRBV5-5 to TRBJ2-7, with D possibly TRBD2 on 6 matching bases. The CDR3 loop is CASSFLLLGRYEQYF. The CDR3 DNA sequence: TGTGCCAGCAGCTTTCTTCTTCTGGGGAGGTACGAGCAGTACTTC.